This paragraph reports one T cell receptor beta chain. This clonotype was detected only a few times. It lacks a known antigen. Base qualities are not recorded, but no much larger clone differs from it by a single base. The germline V gene provides CDR1 SGDLS and CDR2 YYNGEE. V ends up 7 bases short and J 4 bases short, with an unmatched junction base count of 10. From cysteine to phenylalanine, the CDR3 is 14 amino acids long. CDR3 DNA only is kept here, 42 bases in frame from base 1. The receptor library was made with 5' RACE. TCRdb shows the sequencer as Illumina HiSeq 2000. Template switching introduced a universal primer binding site; the final cDNA contained a unique molecular identifier, enabling accurate counting of TCR cDNA molecules. Specific primers in the conserved constant-segment region were used to synthesize first-strand cDNA for the TCR alpha and beta chains. To control for contamination, each cDNA library was double barcoded with a SMART-Mk sample barcode plus Illumina barcodes. TruSeq adapter sequences along with Illumina sample barcodes were introduced in two successive PCR steps. The TCR alpha and beta cDNA libraries were sequenced on the Illumina HiSeq platform using custom primers. As for the original processing: MiGEC was used to process raw reads and extract unique molecular identifiers, and MiXCR was used to find CDR3 positions. For each individual, recombination models were inferred using an EM algorithm with the repgenHMM and IGoR tools. Shared clonotypes were analyzed with the tcR package in R, and sharing was normalized by the product of cloneset sizes. Out-of-frame nonproductive sequences were analyzed to study raw recombination free of thymic and clonal selection effects. TCRdb itself trimmed the public reads at Q25 with fastp, ran MiXCR and retained productive beta chains. CDR3 protein sequences are deduplicated, and each keeps its most common genes and DNA. The V and J calls come from TCRdb's annotation, not from the publication. The sample table holds under 1 million distinct CDR3 sequences, of which approximately 13% were seen once. The biggest ten clones account for around 1.5% of the sample.

The data derive from a study of identical twins (dated by TCRdb to the mid-2010s). Turning to the overall study: To test whether fetal clonotypes persist, the study used deep sequencing on TCR alpha and beta repertoires from monozygotic twins, unrelated adults of various ages, and cord blood. To rule out contamination, the twin experiments were replicated at different times with different library preparation protocols. What the work shows at the level of the full study, not this receptor alone: Because the same donors could not be followed over many years, conclusions were based on cross-sectional statistical analysis. Excess twin sharing in beta out-of-frame sequences was weaker because fewer shared sequences lowered the signal-to-noise ratio. Zero-insertion analyses could be partly confounded by invariant T cells such as MAIT and iNKT, though diverse VJ usage argued against such confounding for most clonotypes. Compared with coincidental sharing between unrelated individuals, out-of-frame TCR alpha sequences shared between twins showed an excess of sequences with low generation probability. Recombination models systematically underestimated out-of-frame TCR alpha sharing in monozygotic twins but agreed with sharing between unrelated individuals. Abundant cord blood beta clonotypes carried fewer insertions; young adult naive repertoires showed a weaker similar trend, while memory repertoires showed none.

Every donor in the study was a healthy Caucasian. Three pairs of female monozygotic twins, all aged roughly 18 to 30 years, made up the twin cohort. The RNA used for TCR libraries was isolated from peripheral blood mononuclear cells. This sample also belongs to another study, concerning yellow fever vaccine responses in identical twins. As the second publication notes: According to the authors, in identical twins the way T cells responded to vaccination appeared partly convergent and partly personalized. In the study, vaccine-responding T cell clones were precisely tracked in identical twins.

The clonotype was recovered from a woman aged 18-29 years in good health. Recombination joined TRBV9 with TRBJ2-7, with 8 bases in between that match TRBD2. The material sequenced was PBMCs. CDR3 region: CASGTSGETYEQYF. The base sequence is TGTGCCAGCGGAACTAGCGGAGAGACATACGAGCAGTACTTC.